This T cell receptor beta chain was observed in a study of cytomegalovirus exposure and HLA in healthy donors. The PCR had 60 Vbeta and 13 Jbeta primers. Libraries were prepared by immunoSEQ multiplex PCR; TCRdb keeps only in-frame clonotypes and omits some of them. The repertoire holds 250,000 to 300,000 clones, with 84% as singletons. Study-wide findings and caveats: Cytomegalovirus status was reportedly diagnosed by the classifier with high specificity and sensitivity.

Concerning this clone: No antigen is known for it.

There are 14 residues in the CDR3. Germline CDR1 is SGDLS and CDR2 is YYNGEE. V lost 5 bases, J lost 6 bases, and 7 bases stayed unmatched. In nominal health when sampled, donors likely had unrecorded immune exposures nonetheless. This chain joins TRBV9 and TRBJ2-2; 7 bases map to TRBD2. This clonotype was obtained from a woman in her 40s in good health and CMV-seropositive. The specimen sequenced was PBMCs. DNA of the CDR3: TGTGCCAGCAGAAAAAGCGGGATCGCCGGGGAGCTGTTTTTT. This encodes CASRKSGIAGELFF.